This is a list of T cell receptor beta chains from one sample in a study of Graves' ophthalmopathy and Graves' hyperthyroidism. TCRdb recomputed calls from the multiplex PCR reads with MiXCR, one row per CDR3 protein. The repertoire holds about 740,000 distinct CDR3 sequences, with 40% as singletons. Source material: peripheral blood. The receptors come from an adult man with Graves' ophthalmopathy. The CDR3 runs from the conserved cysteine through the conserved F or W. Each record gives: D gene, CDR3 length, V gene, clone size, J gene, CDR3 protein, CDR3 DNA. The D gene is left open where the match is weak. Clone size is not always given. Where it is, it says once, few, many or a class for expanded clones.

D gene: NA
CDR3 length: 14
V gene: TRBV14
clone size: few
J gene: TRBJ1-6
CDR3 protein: CASSLGTEDSPLHF
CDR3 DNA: TGTGCCAGCAGCCTGGGCACCGAGGATTCACCCCTCCACTTT

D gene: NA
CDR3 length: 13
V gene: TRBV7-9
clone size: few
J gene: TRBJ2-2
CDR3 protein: CASSMSATGELFF
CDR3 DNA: TGTGCCAGCAGCATGTCAGCTACCGGGGAGCTGTTTTTT

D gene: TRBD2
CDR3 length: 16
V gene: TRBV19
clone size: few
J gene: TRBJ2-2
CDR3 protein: CASSISSGTTTGELFF
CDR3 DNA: TGTGCCAGTAGTATTTCCAGCGGGACGACCACCGGGGAGCTGTTTTTT

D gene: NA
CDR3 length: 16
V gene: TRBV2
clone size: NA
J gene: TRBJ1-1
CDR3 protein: CASSGGFYRGNTEAFF
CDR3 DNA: TGTGCCAGCAGTGGAGGTTTCTATAGGGGAAACACTGAAGCTTTCTTT

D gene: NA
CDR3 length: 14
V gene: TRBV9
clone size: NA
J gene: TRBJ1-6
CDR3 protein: CASTSIAGDSPLHF
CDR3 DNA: TGTGCCAGCACCTCCATTGCAGGGGATTCACCCCTCCACTTT

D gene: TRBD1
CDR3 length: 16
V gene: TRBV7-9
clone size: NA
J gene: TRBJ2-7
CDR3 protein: CASSPLPGQGDYEQYF
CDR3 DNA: TGTGCCAGCAGCCCCCTCCCGGGACAGGGTGACTACGAGCAGTACTTC

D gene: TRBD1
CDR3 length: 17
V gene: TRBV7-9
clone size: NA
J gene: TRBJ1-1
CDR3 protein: CASSLGAGQGTNTEAFF
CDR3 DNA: TGTGCCAGCAGCTTAGGCGCGGGACAGGGGACGAACACTGAAGCTTTCTTT

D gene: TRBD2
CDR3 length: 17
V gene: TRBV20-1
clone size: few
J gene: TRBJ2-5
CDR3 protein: CSARDPLAGDSWETQYF
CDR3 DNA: TGCAGTGCTAGAGATCCGCTAGCGGGGGATAGTTGGGAGACCCAGTACTTC

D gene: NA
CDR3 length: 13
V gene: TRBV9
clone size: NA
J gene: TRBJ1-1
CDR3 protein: CASSVRPNTEAFF
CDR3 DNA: TGTGCCAGCAGCGTCCGACCGAACACTGAAGCTTTCTTT

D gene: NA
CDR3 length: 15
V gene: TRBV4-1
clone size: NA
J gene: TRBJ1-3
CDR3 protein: CASSQEFRRGNTIYF
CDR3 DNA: TGCGCCAGCAGCCAAGAGTTCAGGCGCGGAAACACCATATATTTT

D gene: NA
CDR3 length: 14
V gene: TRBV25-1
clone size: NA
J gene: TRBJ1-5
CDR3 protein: CAGSDGIGRKPQHF
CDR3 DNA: TGTGCCGGCAGTGATGGGATAGGGAGGAAGCCCCAGCATTTT

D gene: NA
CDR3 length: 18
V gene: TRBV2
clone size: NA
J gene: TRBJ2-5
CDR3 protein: CASGQEETQYFGPETQYF
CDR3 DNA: NA

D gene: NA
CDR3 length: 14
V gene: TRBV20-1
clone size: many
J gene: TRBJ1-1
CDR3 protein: CSALVLGGNTEAFF
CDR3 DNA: TGCAGTGCCCTCGTGTTGGGTGGGAACACTGAAGCTTTCTTT

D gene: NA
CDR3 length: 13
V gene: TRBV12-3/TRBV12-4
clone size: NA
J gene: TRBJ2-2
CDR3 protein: CASSLKGAGELFF
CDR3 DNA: TGTGCCAGCAGCCTCAAGGGGGCCGGGGAGCTGTTTTTT

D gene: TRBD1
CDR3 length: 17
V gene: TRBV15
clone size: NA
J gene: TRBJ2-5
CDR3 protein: CATSNRDRVGLQETQYF
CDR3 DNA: TGTGCCACCAGCAACCGGGACAGGGTTGGGCTGCAAGAGACCCAGTACTTC

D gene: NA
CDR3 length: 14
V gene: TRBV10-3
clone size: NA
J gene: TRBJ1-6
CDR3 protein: CAIRAEAGGGSLHF
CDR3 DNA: TGTGCCATCAGGGCTGAGGCCGGGGGAGGTTCCCTCCACTTT

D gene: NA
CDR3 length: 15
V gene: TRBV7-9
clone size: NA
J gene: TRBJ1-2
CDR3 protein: CASSLAPEANYGYTF
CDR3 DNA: TGTGCCAGCAGCTTAGCGCCGGAAGCTAACTATGGCTACACCTTC

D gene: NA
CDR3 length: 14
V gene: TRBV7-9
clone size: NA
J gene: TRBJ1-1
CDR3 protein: CASSLYGRAQEAFF
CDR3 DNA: TGTGCCAGCAGCCTCTACGGCCGGGCACAAGAAGCTTTCTTT

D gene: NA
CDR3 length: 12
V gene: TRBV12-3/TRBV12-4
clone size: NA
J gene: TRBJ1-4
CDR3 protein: CASNSGNQEPFF
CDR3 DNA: TGTGCCAGCAATTCAGGGAATCAGGAACCGTTTTTT

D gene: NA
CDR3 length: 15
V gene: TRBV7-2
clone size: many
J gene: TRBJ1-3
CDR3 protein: CASSLFGPGEHTIYF
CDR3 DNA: TGTGCCAGCAGCTTATTTGGTCCAGGGGAGCACACCATATATTTT

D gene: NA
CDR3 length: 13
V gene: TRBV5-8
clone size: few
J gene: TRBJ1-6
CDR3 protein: CASSLSEAFPLHF
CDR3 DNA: TGTGCCAGCAGCTTGTCCGAGGCCTTTCCCCTCCACTTT